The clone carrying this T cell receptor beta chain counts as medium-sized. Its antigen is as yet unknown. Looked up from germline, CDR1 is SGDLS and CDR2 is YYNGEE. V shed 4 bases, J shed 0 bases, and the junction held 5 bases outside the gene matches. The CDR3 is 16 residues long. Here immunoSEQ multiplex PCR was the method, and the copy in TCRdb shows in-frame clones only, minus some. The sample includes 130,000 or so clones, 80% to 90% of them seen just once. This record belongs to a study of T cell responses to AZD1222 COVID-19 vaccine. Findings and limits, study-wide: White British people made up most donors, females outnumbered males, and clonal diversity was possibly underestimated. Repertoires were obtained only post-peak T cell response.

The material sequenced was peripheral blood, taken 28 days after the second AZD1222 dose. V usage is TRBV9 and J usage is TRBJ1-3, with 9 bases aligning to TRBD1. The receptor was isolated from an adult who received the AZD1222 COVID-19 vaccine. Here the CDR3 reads CASSTRTGVSGNTIYF. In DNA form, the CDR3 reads TGTGCCAGCAGCACCCGGACAGGGGTCTCTGGAAACACCATATATTTT.